The present T cell receptor beta chain was sequenced within a study of GPR56 and killer-like receptors on CD4 memory cells (dated by TCRdb to the late 2010s). About the full investigation: The study proposed that progressive acquisition of KLRB1, KLRG1, GPR56 and then KLRF1 marks human CD4+ memory T-cell differentiation and cytokine production potential. The study described its healthy blood donors as age-matched to the liver disease patients, who had a median age of roughly 70 years.

General conclusions and limits of the study: Rather than covering full repertoires, the diversity and similarity analyses were limited to the 100 most expanded clones in each population. Low clonal frequency was observed in the marker-negative population, and a progressive increase in clonal frequency, with a corresponding decrease in TCRbeta diversity, was observed along the proposed pathway. Overlap of TCR repertoires was observed especially between the late populations 4 and 5, and partly population 3. The authors took the finding that clones dominating late populations 4 and 5 were also present in early populations 1 and 2 as evidence for linear differentiation.

Points on this clonotype: This clone's antigen is unknown.

These reads were obtained on an Illumina HiSeq 2500. For construction of sequencing libraries, the recombined TCRbeta locus was amplified according to a previously published PCR protocol. As for how the authors treated the data: Reads whose average quality score was below 30 were removed, and the reads that remained were processed with IMSEQ. Each clonotype was defined by the combination of Vbeta gene, Jbeta gene and CDR3 amino acid sequence. The Morisita-Horn index, computed on the top 100 expanded clones, was used to measure repertoire overlap between populations. Clonal diversity was assessed with Rényi diversity profiles calculated on the top 100 expanded clones. Through TCRdb reprocessing, the reads give one entry per CDR3 protein sequence; DNA is omitted. TCRdb's processing, not the study's, gives the V and J calls here. The table for this sample records 1,000 or so distinct CDR3 sequences. The ten largest make up around 28% of the sample.

For CDR1 and CDR2, the germline V gene lists SGHTA and FQGTGA. Spanning cysteine to phenylalanine, the CDR3 consists of 17 amino acids. The coding DNA is unavailable. Prior to TCRbeta sequencing, five KLR/GPR56-defined CD4+ populations were enriched by fluorescence-activated cell sorting. To test a linear memory differentiation pathway, the researchers sequenced TCRbeta repertoires from five CD4+ T-cell subsets that were defined by expression of KLRB1, KLRG1, GPR56 and KLRF1. TCR-sequenced cells came from peripheral blood of healthy control individuals, reported as five donors in the TCRbeta analysis figure. Heparinized peripheral blood was collected, and every sample was processed within one hour of retrieval. Blood was diluted 1:2 in PBS, and peripheral blood mononuclear cells were then isolated from the diluted blood at room temperature by Biocoll density gradient centrifugation. CD4+ T cells were enriched from freshly isolated PBMCs by magnetic sorting with anti-CD4 MicroBeads before flow sorting. A BD FACSAria II was used to sort CD4+ T cells enriched from PBMCs of healthy donors according to marker expression. For surface staining, the researchers used Miltenyi Biotec antibodies: anti-KLRB1 clone 191B8, anti-KLRF1 clone 4A4.D10 and anti-KLRG1 clone REA261.

Recombination linked TRBV7-3 to TRBJ2-2; TCRdb's D call of TRBD2 is untestable without DNA. The sequencing input was memory CD4+ T cells from blood. The TCR sequence derives from a human donor in good health. The CDR3 region reads CASSLLAGGSNTGELFF.